A selection of T cell receptor beta chains follows, all from one sample in a study of T cell responses to AZD1222 COVID-19 vaccine. The repertoire was sequenced with immunoSEQ multiplex PCR; TCRdb's copy has only in-frame clones and lacks some. This table has approximately 94,000 clones, around nine tenths appearing once. Material: peripheral blood, obtained on day 0 of AZD1222 vaccination. These TCRs come from an adult in good health. Both conserved end residues are part of each CDR3. Fields, in order: clone size, V gene, D gene, J gene, CDR3 length, CDR3 DNA, CDR3 protein. A D gene is named only where the DNA matches it firmly. Some rows mark clone size as missing; the rest say once, few, many or name a class of expanded clone.

clone size: .; V gene: TRBV6-5; D gene: TRBD2; J gene: TRBJ2-7; CDR3 length: 15; CDR3 DNA: TGTGCCAGCAGTTACTCGCTAGCGGGAAACTACGAGCAGTACTTC; CDR3 protein: CASSYSLAGNYEQYF
clone size: .; V gene: TRBV27; D gene: TRBD1; J gene: TRBJ2-5; CDR3 length: 14; CDR3 DNA: TGTGCCAGCAGTTTAATAGGACAGGGAGGGACCCAGTACTTC; CDR3 protein: CASSLIGQGGTQYF
clone size: .; V gene: TRBV2; D gene: .; J gene: TRBJ2-7; CDR3 length: 16; CDR3 DNA: TGTGCCAGCAGCTACACGGGACAACTGAGCTCCTACGAGCAGTACTTC; CDR3 protein: CASSYTGQLSSYEQYF
clone size: .; V gene: TRBV5-4; D gene: .; J gene: TRBJ2-3; CDR3 length: 15; CDR3 DNA: TGTGCCAGCAGCTTGAGAAAGCCATACACAGATACGCAGTATTTT; CDR3 protein: CASSLRKPYTDTQYF
clone size: .; V gene: TRBV5-5; D gene: TRBD1; J gene: TRBJ1-2; CDR3 length: 13; CDR3 DNA: TGTGCCAGCAGCGCCGGGACAGGGGCCGGCTACACCTTC; CDR3 protein: CASSAGTGAGYTF
clone size: .; V gene: TRBV25-1; D gene: .; J gene: TRBJ1-1; CDR3 length: 12; CDR3 DNA: TGTGCCAGCAGCCTCGGGGGAATTGAAGCTTTCTTT; CDR3 protein: CASSLGGIEAFF
clone size: .; V gene: TRBV25-1; D gene: TRBD1; J gene: TRBJ2-7; CDR3 length: 13; CDR3 DNA: TGTGCCAGCAGCCGGGACAGGGTGAGCGAGCAGTACTTC; CDR3 protein: CASSRDRVSEQYF
clone size: .; V gene: TRBV19; D gene: .; J gene: TRBJ1-5; CDR3 length: 16; CDR3 DNA: TGTGCCAGTAATGAGCAGGGGAAAACTGGCAATCAGCCCCAGCATTTT; CDR3 protein: CASNEQGKTGNQPQHF
clone size: .; V gene: TRBV5-6; D gene: .; J gene: TRBJ1-1; CDR3 length: 11; CDR3 DNA: TGTGCCAGCAGCTTTCACACTGAAGCTTTCTTT; CDR3 protein: CASSFHTEAFF
clone size: .; V gene: TRBV16; D gene: TRBD2; J gene: TRBJ2-7; CDR3 length: 16; CDR3 DNA: TGTGCCAGCAGCCCGAGTCTAGCGGGATTAACCTACGAGCAGTACTTC; CDR3 protein: CASSPSLAGLTYEQYF
clone size: .; V gene: TRBV19; D gene: TRBD1; J gene: TRBJ1-6; CDR3 length: 15; CDR3 DNA: TGTGCCAGTACGACGGGGACAGGGGACAATTCACCCCTCCACTTT; CDR3 protein: CASTTGTGDNSPLHF
clone size: many; V gene: TRBV6-5; D gene: .; J gene: TRBJ1-1; CDR3 length: 15; CDR3 DNA: TGTGCCAGCAGTCAGTACCCGGGGAGGAACACTGAAGCTTTCTTT; CDR3 protein: CASSQYPGRNTEAFF
clone size: .; V gene: TRBV7-2; D gene: .; J gene: TRBJ1-1; CDR3 length: 13; CDR3 DNA: TGTGCCAGCAGTCGACAGAGAGACACTGAAGCTTTCTTT; CDR3 protein: CASSRQRDTEAFF
clone size: .; V gene: TRBV7-9; D gene: .; J gene: TRBJ2-7; CDR3 length: 12; CDR3 DNA: TGTGCCAGCAGCTTTTCTACTTACGAGCAGTACTTC; CDR3 protein: CASSFSTYEQYF
clone size: .; V gene: TRBV3-1/TRBV3-2; D gene: .; J gene: TRBJ1-5; CDR3 length: 12; CDR3 DNA: TGTGCCAGCAGCCAGGGGGTGCAGCCCCAGCATTTT; CDR3 protein: CASSQGVQPQHF
clone size: .; V gene: TRBV6-5; D gene: .; J gene: TRBJ2-7; CDR3 length: 12; CDR3 DNA: TGTGCCAGCAGAGACGGTTCCTACGAGCAGTACTTC; CDR3 protein: CASRDGSYEQYF
clone size: .; V gene: TRBV24-1; D gene: TRBD2; J gene: TRBJ2-1; CDR3 length: 15; CDR3 DNA: TGTGCCACCAGTGACCCGGCTAGCGGCCGGGATGAGCAGTTCTTC; CDR3 protein: CATSDPASGRDEQFF
clone size: .; V gene: TRBV6-6; D gene: TRBD1; J gene: TRBJ2-7; CDR3 length: 14; CDR3 DNA: TGTGCCAGCAGTTACTCGGGACAGGGCTACGAGCAGTACTTC; CDR3 protein: CASSYSGQGYEQYF
clone size: .; V gene: TRBV19; D gene: .; J gene: TRBJ2-1; CDR3 length: 16; CDR3 DNA: TGTGCCAGTAGTATAGGAGGCCTTCGAACAGATAATGAGCAGTTCTTC; CDR3 protein: CASSIGGLRTDNEQFF
clone size: once; V gene: TRBV6-5; D gene: .; J gene: TRBJ1-1; CDR3 length: 13; CDR3 DNA: TGTGCCAGCATAGCGGGGGAGAACACTGAAGCTTTCTTT; CDR3 protein: CASIAGENTEAFF
clone size: .; V gene: TRBV12-3/TRBV12-4; D gene: .; J gene: TRBJ2-5; CDR3 length: 13; CDR3 DNA: TGTGCCAGCAGTGGTGGGTTGCGACAGACCCAGTACTTC; CDR3 protein: CASSGGLRQTQYF
clone size: .; V gene: TRBV5-5; D gene: TRBD1; J gene: TRBJ1-6; CDR3 length: 19; CDR3 DNA: TGTGCCAGCAGCGTCACCGGGACAGGGTGGTATTCCTATAATTCACCCCTCCACTTT; CDR3 protein: CASSVTGTGWYSYNSPLHF
clone size: once; V gene: TRBV18; D gene: .; J gene: TRBJ1-1; CDR3 length: 13; CDR3 DNA: TGTGCCAGCTCACGCGACAGGAACACTGAAGCTTTCTTT; CDR3 protein: CASSRDRNTEAFF
clone size: .; V gene: TRBV9; D gene: TRBD2; J gene: TRBJ2-7; CDR3 length: 15; CDR3 DNA: TGTGCCAGCAGTGTCCAAGCGGGACTAGCCTACGAGCAGTACTTC; CDR3 protein: CASSVQAGLAYEQYF
clone size: .; V gene: TRBV3-1/TRBV3-2; D gene: .; J gene: TRBJ2-7; CDR3 length: 13; CDR3 DNA: TGTGCCAGCAGTCGCCCCAAATCCTACGAGCAGTACTTC; CDR3 protein: CASSRPKSYEQYF
clone size: .; V gene: TRBV21-1; D gene: .; J gene: TRBJ1-1; CDR3 length: 14; CDR3 DNA: TGTGCCAGCAACCCGACAGGTACTGACACTGAAGCTTTCTTT; CDR3 protein: CASNPTGTDTEAFF
clone size: .; V gene: TRBV6-5; D gene: .; J gene: TRBJ1-1; CDR3 length: 15; CDR3 DNA: TGTGCCAGCAGTTTACCGGGTCATTCTAACACTGAAGCTTTCTTT; CDR3 protein: CASSLPGHSNTEAFF
clone size: .; V gene: TRBV19; D gene: .; J gene: TRBJ2-7; CDR3 length: 12; CDR3 DNA: TGTGCCAGTAGTCCCCATGGAACGATCCTATACTTC; CDR3 protein: CASSPHGTILYF
clone size: .; V gene: TRBV29-1; D gene: .; J gene: TRBJ1-5; CDR3 length: 13; CDR3 DNA: TGCAGCGTTGGAGGGTATAGCAATCAGCCCCAGCATTTT; CDR3 protein: CSVGGYSNQPQHF
clone size: .; V gene: TRBV4-2; D gene: TRBD1; J gene: TRBJ2-3; CDR3 length: 13; CDR3 DNA: TGTGCCAGCAGCCAAGAAAGACGGGACAGACGGGGTTTC; CDR3 protein: CASSQERRDRRGF
clone size: .; V gene: TRBV9; D gene: TRBD1; J gene: TRBJ1-6; CDR3 length: 14; CDR3 DNA: TGTGCCAGCAGCCCTCGACAGGGAGGCTCACCCCTCCACTTT; CDR3 protein: CASSPRQGGSPLHF
clone size: .; V gene: TRBV7-6; D gene: TRBD2; J gene: TRBJ2-2; CDR3 length: 15; CDR3 DNA: TGTGCCAGCAGCTTAGCAGGCGGGGGGTCCGGGGAGCTGTTTTTT; CDR3 protein: CASSLAGGGSGELFF
clone size: .; V gene: TRBV10-3; D gene: .; J gene: TRBJ2-7; CDR3 length: 12; CDR3 DNA: TGTGCCACCGCGACAGGTGGGTACGAGCAGTACTTC; CDR3 protein: CATATGGYEQYF
clone size: .; V gene: TRBV5-1; D gene: TRBD1; J gene: TRBJ1-1; CDR3 length: 13; CDR3 DNA: TGCGCCAGCAGCTGGACAGGTTTCACTGAAGCTTTCTTT; CDR3 protein: CASSWTGFTEAFF
clone size: .; V gene: TRBV7-2; D gene: .; J gene: TRBJ2-7; CDR3 length: 15; CDR3 DNA: TGTGCCAGCAGCTACAAGACAGGATTCTCCTACGAGCAGTACTTC; CDR3 protein: CASSYKTGFSYEQYF
clone size: .; V gene: TRBV19; D gene: .; J gene: TRBJ1-1; CDR3 length: 15; CDR3 DNA: TGTGCCAGTAGTCCCCAGAGAGGACCGAGAACTGAAGCTTTCTTT; CDR3 protein: CASSPQRGPRTEAFF
clone size: .; V gene: TRBV7-2; D gene: TRBD1; J gene: TRBJ1-3; CDR3 length: 16; CDR3 DNA: TGTGCCAGCAGCTTCTATTACAGGGGCTCTGGAAACACCATATATTTT; CDR3 protein: CASSFYYRGSGNTIYF
clone size: .; V gene: TRBV7-9; D gene: TRBD1; J gene: TRBJ1-1; CDR3 length: 13; CDR3 DNA: TGTGCCAGCAGCTTGGGACAGGGCACTGAAGCTTTCTTT; CDR3 protein: CASSLGQGTEAFF
clone size: once; V gene: TRBV2; D gene: .; J gene: TRBJ1-4; CDR3 length: 14; CDR3 DNA: TGTGCCGGAAAGACAGGTACCGCTAATGAAAAACTGTTTTTT; CDR3 protein: CAGKTGTANEKLFF
clone size: .; V gene: TRBV5-1; D gene: .; J gene: TRBJ1-2; CDR3 length: 13; CDR3 DNA: TGCGCCAGCAGCTTGGACGCTTGGGTCGGCTACACCTTC; CDR3 protein: CASSLDAWVGYTF
clone size: .; V gene: TRBV19; D gene: TRBD1; J gene: TRBJ1-3; CDR3 length: 16; CDR3 DNA: TGTGCCAGTAGTCGACCTCAGGGGGAAGCTGGAAACACCATATATTTT; CDR3 protein: CASSRPQGEAGNTIYF
clone size: .; V gene: TRBV4-1; D gene: TRBD1; J gene: TRBJ2-7; CDR3 length: 17; CDR3 DNA: TGCGCCAGCAGCCAAGTCCCTACAGGGGGATTCTCCTACGAGCAGTACTTC; CDR3 protein: CASSQVPTGGFSYEQYF
clone size: .; V gene: TRBV27; D gene: .; J gene: TRBJ2-7; CDR3 length: 14; CDR3 DNA: TGTGCCAGCAGTTTGGGACGGGAGCGGTACGAGCAGTACTTC; CDR3 protein: CASSLGRERYEQYF
clone size: .; V gene: TRBV4-3; D gene: .; J gene: TRBJ2-3; CDR3 length: 19; CDR3 DNA: TGCGCCAGCAGCCAAGATCGGGTAGCGGAGGTTGACTGGGCAGATACGCAGTATTTT; CDR3 protein: CASSQDRVAEVDWADTQYF
clone size: .; V gene: TRBV6-5; D gene: TRBD1; J gene: TRBJ1-6; CDR3 length: 15; CDR3 DNA: TGTGCCAGCAGGCGAGGACAGGACCAAAATTCACCCCTCCACTTT; CDR3 protein: CASRRGQDQNSPLHF
clone size: .; V gene: TRBV7-9; D gene: .; J gene: TRBJ1-6; CDR3 length: 11; CDR3 DNA: TGTGCCAGCAGCGTGGATTCACCCCTCCACTTT; CDR3 protein: CASSVDSPLHF
clone size: .; V gene: TRBV29-1; D gene: .; J gene: TRBJ2-3; CDR3 length: 14; CDR3 DNA: TGCAGCGTGGTGATGGCTACAAGCACAGATACGCAGTATTTT; CDR3 protein: CSVVMATSTDTQYF
clone size: .; V gene: TRBV3-1/TRBV3-2; D gene: .; J gene: TRBJ1-3; CDR3 length: 15; CDR3 DNA: TGTGCCAGCAGCCAAGATTCCAGCTCTGGAAACACCATATATTTT; CDR3 protein: CASSQDSSSGNTIYF
clone size: .; V gene: TRBV7-9; D gene: .; J gene: TRBJ2-2; CDR3 length: 13; CDR3 DNA: TGTGCCAGCAGCCCGGGAAACGCCGGGGAGCTGTTTTTT; CDR3 protein: CASSPGNAGELFF
clone size: .; V gene: TRBV6-5; D gene: .; J gene: TRBJ1-2; CDR3 length: 13; CDR3 DNA: TGTGCCAGCAGTTGGGGAGCTAACTATGGCTACACCTTC; CDR3 protein: CASSWGANYGYTF
clone size: .; V gene: TRBV29-1; D gene: .; J gene: TRBJ1-2; CDR3 length: 13; CDR3 DNA: TGCAGCGTTGCCGACGCGGTCAACTATGGCTACACCTTC; CDR3 protein: CSVADAVNYGYTF
clone size: .; V gene: TRBV7-8; D gene: .; J gene: TRBJ2-7; CDR3 length: 14; CDR3 DNA: TGTGCCAGCAGCTTAGGGACAGCTACCTACGAGCAGTACTTC; CDR3 protein: CASSLGTATYEQYF
clone size: .; V gene: TRBV5-1; D gene: .; J gene: TRBJ2-7; CDR3 length: 17; CDR3 DNA: TGCGCCAGTCGACTTAATACCGGCTCTAGGACCTACTACGAGCAGTACTTC; CDR3 protein: CASRLNTGSRTYYEQYF